The 10 T cell receptor beta chains in this list originate from one sample, sequenced in a study of graft-versus-host responses after intestinal transplantation. Method: immunoSEQ multiplex PCR; TCRdb's copy keeps in-frame clones and lacks some. This table holds 90,000 to 150,000 clones, over 80% found once. These TCRs' antigens remain unknown. Material: unstimulated CD4+ T cells sorted from spleen or lymph node cells, obtained before intestinal transplant. The receptors come from a human donor who received an intestinal transplant.

The chain uses TRBV4-2 and TRBJ1-2; tentatively, D is TRBD1 (5 bases). Germline V gene sequence: CDR1 LGHNA, CDR2 YNFKEQ. The CDR3 is 14 residues long. The V gene lost 0 bases and the J gene lost 8 bases, with 13 bases spanning the gap. In nucleotides, the CDR3 is TGTGCCAGCAGCCAAGATAGCTGGGGGAAGGGCTACACCTTC. Translating it yields CASSQDSWGKGYTF.

The rearrangement links TRBV6-5 to TRBJ1-1; D uncertain. CDR1 MNHEY and CDR2 SVGAGI come from the germline V gene. Trimming removed 5 bases at V and 5 bases at J, with 9 bases between. This CDR3 contains 12 residues. CDR3 sequence reads: CASSGRWTEAFF. In nucleotides, the CDR3 is TGTGCCAGCAGTGGACGATGGACTGAAGCTTTCTTT.

The chain carries TRBV7-9 and TRBJ2-2; D may be TRBD2 (5 bases). CDR1 is SEHNR, CDR2 FQNEAQ, per germline (reference sequence). Trimming cost V 0 bases and J 6 bases, with 8 bases left between them. The CDR3 length is 14 residues. In DNA, the CDR3 is TGTGCCAGCAGCTTAGCCCTCGGGGCCGGGGAGCTGTTTTTT. Protein: CASSLALGAGELFF.

Worth noting for this clone: One junction end does not reproduce the germline sequence, and a read error may be involved. At the DNA level, this CDR3 is encoded by other sequences in the same sample as well. This sequence joins TRBV5-1 and TRBJ2-1; no definite D call. The CDR3 has 13 amino acids. Germline V gene data show CDR1 as SGHRS and CDR2 as YFSETQ. CDR3 residues: CASSLYRVNEQFF. CDR3 nucleotide sequence: TGCGCCAGTAGCTTGTACCGGGTCAATGAGCAGTTCTTC.

The chain couples TRBV5-1 to TRBJ2-6; 7 nucleotides line up with TRBD1. This CDR3 spans 14 amino acids. After removal of 4 bases from V and 2 bases from J, the junction contained 0 bases not matched to a gene. Germline CDR1 is SGHRS and CDR2 is YFSETQ. CDR3 protein: CASSDRAGANVLTF. The CDR3 nucleotides read TGCGCCAGCAGCGACAGGGCTGGGGCCAACGTCCTGACTTTC.

The rearrangement links TRBV20-1 to TRBJ2-7; no clear D. Germline V gene sequence: CDR1 DFQATT, CDR2 SNEGSKA (reference sequence). The CDR3 is made up of 11 amino acids. The V end was cut by 6 bases, the J end by 2 bases, with 8 bases between. Here the CDR3 reads CSAPGTYEQYF. The CDR3 region has the DNA TGCAGTGCCCCTGGTACCTACGAGCAGTACTTC.

In its sample, this clone was seen once. This rearrangement joins TRBV5-1 to TRBJ2-1; 7 nucleotides match TRBD1. Germline-derived CDR1 and CDR2 are SGHRS and YFSETQ. The CDR3 runs to 16 residues. J lost 5 bases, V lost 4 bases, and 12 bases had no gene match. The CDR3 sequence: CASSPPVGTDNNEQFF. The CDR3 DNA sequence: TGCGCCAGCAGCCCACCCGTAGGGACAGACAACAATGAGCAGTTCTTC.

The chain is built from TRBV4-1 and TRBJ2-7; 9 positions match TRBD1. V lost 4 bases and J lost 6; bases outside the gene matches: 13. The CDR3 runs 16 residues. CDR1 MGHRA and CDR2 YSYEKL come from the germline V gene. In nucleotides, the CDR3 is TGCGCCAGCAGCCGTCCGGGGGGACAGGGTAAGGGCGAGCAGTACTTC. It translates to CASSRPGGQGKGEQYF.

The chain combines TRBV30 with TRBJ1-1; D is undetermined. The CDR3 extends over 8 amino acids. The ends were cut back, 7 bases at V and 11 bases at J, with 8 bases in the middle. Germline-derived CDR1 and CDR2 are GTSNPN and SVGIG (reference sequence). The CDR3 loop reads CAYPPAFF. CDR3 DNA sequence: TGTGCCTACCCCCCGGCTTTCTTT.

This clone was seen only once. This chain links TRBV7-8 with TRBJ2-4; possible D gene TRBD1, 5 bases. Trimming took 1 base from V and 6 from J, leaving 13 bases between them. Germline assignment: CDR1 SGHVS and CDR2 FQNEAQ. This CDR3 is built from 15 residues. CDR3 nucleotides: TGTGCCAGCAGCTTAGTAGAAGGGGCAGCAAACATTCAGTACTTC. Translation: CASSLVEGAANIQYF. Complete variable domain (other parts from reference TRBV7-8 and TRBJ2-4): GAGVSQSPRYKVAKRGQDVALRCDPISGHVSLFWYQQALGQGPEFLTYFQNEAQLDKSGLPSDRFFAERPEGSVSTLKIQRTQQEDSAVYLCASSLVEGAANIQYFGAGTRLSVL.